The next 25 T cell receptor beta chains were all read from a single sample in a study of T cell repertoires in cytomegalovirus infection. Each CDR3 protein is one row after TCRdb ran MiXCR on the reads. The table records under 200,000 distinct CDR3 sequences, approximately 30% of them present only once. The sample was PBMCs. All receptors come from a human donor in good health (CMV status not recorded). Some clones in this sample may be carry-over from other donors' samples.

V is TRBV7-6 and J is TRBJ2-6; the D gene could be TRBD1 or TRBD2 (6 bases each). The CDR3 runs 14 residues. Germline-derived CDR1 and CDR2 are SGHVS and FNYEAQ. Deletions cut 7 bases from V and 3 bases from J, with 10 bases between. CDR3 sequence: CASKGGGGANVLTF. The CDR3 DNA reads as TGTGCCAGCAAGGGGGGCGGTGGGGCCAACGTCCTGACTTTC.

The table lists this clonotype with many counts. The CDR3 protein is CAWRGRNTEAFF. The CDR3, as DNA: TGTGCCTGGAGGGGCAGGAACACTGAAGCTTTCTTT. The chain has TRBV30 and TRBJ1-1; D gene ambiguous. Germline CDR1 is GTSNPN and CDR2 is SVGIG (reference sequence). The length of the CDR3 is 12 residues. Trimming stripped 3 bases from V and 1 base from J, with 6 bases between.

There are many counts of this clonotype. This chain joins TRBV11-2 and TRBJ1-2, with TRBD1 matching 8 bases. Per the germline V gene, CDR1 is SGHAT and CDR2 is FQNNGV. This CDR3 has 16 residues. Trimming took 4 bases from V and 3 from J; bases not matched to a gene: 10. CDR3 nucleotides: TGTGCCAGCAGCTCCCCGACAGGGGTCGAACACTATGGCTACACCTTC. Its translation: CASSSPTGVEHYGYTF.

The chain is built from TRBV7-3 and TRBJ1-1; 7 bases agree with TRBD1. The CDR3 is 15 amino acids. V lost 5 bases, J lost 5 bases, and 11 bases stayed unmatched. Germline loops: CDR1 SGHTA, CDR2 FQGTGA. The chain's CDR3 is CASSPAPDRATEAFF. The CDR3 coding sequence is TGTGCCAGCAGCCCTGCCCCAGACAGGGCAACTGAAGCTTTCTTT.

Only a few counts were recorded for this clonotype. The CDR3 DNA reads as TGTGCCAGCAGCTCCCGCTCGACAGGGTCGAACGAGCAGTACTTC. As protein: CASSSRSTGSNEQYF. V is TRBV7-9 and J is TRBJ2-7; 7 bases align to TRBD1. Unmatched junction bases numbered 11, after V lost 4 bases and J lost 5 bases. In germline, CDR1 is SEHNR, CDR2 FQNEAQ (reference sequence). The CDR3 loop spans 15 amino acids.

This chain connects TRBV20-1 to TRBJ2-2; D not resolved. CDR1 is DFQATT, CDR2 SNEGSKA, per germline (reference sequence). Trimming cost V 3 bases and J 1 base, with 6 bases left between them. The CDR3 extends over 13 amino acids. The chain's CDR3 is CSARPGNTGELFF. The CDR3 nucleotides are TGCAGTGCTAGGCCAGGGAACACCGGGGAGCTGTTTTTT.

This clonotype was picked up a small number of times. The rearrangement joins TRBV29-1 to TRBJ1-2, with D possibly TRBD1 on 5 matching bases. Germline-derived CDR1 and CDR2 are SQVTM and ANQGSEA. Trimming pared 6 bases from V and 4 bases from J, leaving 12 bases between. CDR3 length: 12 residues. CDR3 sequence: CSVGDGGYGYTF. For the CDR3, the DNA is TGCAGCGTAGGGGACGGTGGCTATGGCTACACCTTC.

This clonotype was seen a few times. The genes are TRBV12-3 or TRBV12-4 and TRBJ2-3; 8 bases are a match to TRBD1. Unmatched junction bases numbered 8, after V lost 6 bases and J lost 0 bases. The CDR3 has 16 residues. The CDR3, as DNA: TGTGCCAGCAGCCCAGGCTGGACAGGGAGCACAGATACGCAGTATTTT. Translating gives CASSPGWTGSTDTQYF.

This chain uses TRBV27 with TRBJ1-2; D call uncertain. Trimming left V 2 bases short and J 4 bases short, with 11 bases between. Germline CDR1 reads MNHEY; CDR2 reads SMNVEV (reference sequence). The CDR3 spans 14 residues. CDR3: CASSLKGHFYGYTF. The CDR3 nucleotides are TGTGCCAGCAGTTTAAAAGGGCACTTCTATGGCTACACCTTC.

The chain combines TRBV5-4 with TRBJ2-1; D unresolved. The CDR3 spans 15 residues. The germline V gene has CDR1 SGHNT and CDR2 YYREEE (reference sequence). Trimming cost V 0 bases and J 3 bases, with 10 bases left between them. In DNA, the CDR3 is TGTGCCAGCAGCTTGGAGACGGTGGGCTACAATGAGCAGTTCTTC. Translated, it gives CASSLETVGYNEQFF.

This clonotype was detected only a few times. The V call is TRBV7-2, the J call TRBJ2-1; D may be TRBD2 (6 bases). Between the trimmed V and J ends, which lost 4 bases and 4 bases, there was a span of 17 bases. The germline V gene encodes CDR1 SGHTA and CDR2 FQGNSA. The CDR3 loop spans 16 amino acids. DNA of the CDR3: TGTGCCAGCAGCTCCACCGGCAGCGGGCCTTACAATGAGCAGTTCTTC. Translated, it gives CASSSTGSGPYNEQFF.

This rearrangement joins TRBV15 to TRBJ1-3, with 8 bases matching TRBD1. The trim removed 5 bases at V and 2 bases at J, leaving 8 bases unmatched. CDR1 and CDR2 (germline): LNHNV, YYDKDF (reference sequence). CDR3 length: 16 residues. CDR3: CATSLGSTGAGNTIYF. CDR3 sequence (DNA): TGTGCCACCAGCTTGGGGTCGACAGGGGCTGGAAACACCATATATTTT. Full variable domain (outside the CDR3, taken from reference TRBV15 and TRBJ1-3): DAMVIQNPRYQVTQFGKPVTLSCSQTLNHNVMYWYQQKSSQAPKLLFHYYDKDFNNEADTPDNFQSRRPNTSFCFLDIRSPGLGDTAMYLCATSLGSTGAGNTIYFGEGSWLTVV.

This chain uses TRBV30 with TRBJ2-1; weak D call: TRBD2 (6 bases). Germline assignment: CDR1 GTSNPN and CDR2 SVGIG (reference sequence). V was cut by 0 bases and J by 9 bases, with 9 bases left in between. The CDR3 consists of 12 residues. This CDR3 reads CAWSVRGSEQFF. The DNA of the CDR3 is TGTGCCTGGAGTGTACGGGGGAGTGAGCAGTTCTTC.

CDR3 sequence reads: CATSDRTGTGRDTQYF. The CDR3 nucleotides read TGTGCCACCAGTGACCGGACAGGGACTGGCAGAGATACGCAGTATTTT. The chain links TRBV24-1 to TRBJ2-3, with TRBD1 matching 8 bases. V was pared by 4 bases and J by 5 bases, with 10 bases of the junction left unmatched. Germline CDR1 and CDR2: KGHDR and SFDVKD. CDR3 size: 16 residues.

This clonotype was recorded a few times. V is TRBV7-2 and J is TRBJ2-7; D call uncertain. CDR3 length: 13 amino acids. Trimming shortened V by 5 bases and J by 1 base, and 9 bases separated the two germline ends. Germline assignment: CDR1 SGHTA and CDR2 FQGNSA. In DNA form, the CDR3 reads TGTGCCAGCAGCCACGGGCCTTCCTACGAGCAGTACTTC. It yields the protein CASSHGPSYEQYF.

V gene TRBV19 combines with J gene TRBJ2-7; maybe TRBD2 (5 bases). The CDR3 contains 15 residues. Trimming took off 3 bases at V and 0 bases at J, with 12 bases between the two ends. CDR1 is LNHDA, CDR2 SQIVND, per germline (reference sequence). CDR3 nucleotide sequence: TGTGCCAGTAGTATGGTGGAGGCAGCCTCCTACGAGCAGTACTTC. It yields the protein CASSMVEAASYEQYF. Combining the CDR3 with reference TRBV19 and TRBJ2-7 gives the whole variable domain DGGITQSPKYLFRKEGQNVTLSCEQNLNHDAMYWYRQDPGQGLRLIYYSQIVNDFQKGDIAEGYSVSREKKESFPLTVTSAQKNPTAFYLCASSMVEAASYEQYFGPGTRLTVT.

This clonotype was seen more than once but under ten times. The chain carries TRBV10-1 and TRBJ1-6; perhaps TRBD1 as D (6 bases). The CDR3 is 13 amino acids. Looked up from germline, CDR1 is WNHNN and CDR2 is SYGVQD (reference sequence). Between the trimmed V and J ends, which lost 6 bases and 3 bases, there was a span of 6 bases. CDR3 nucleotides: TGCGCCAGCAGGGACAGCTATAATTCACCCCTCCACTTT. As protein: CASRDSYNSPLHF.

The V gene is TRBV2, the J gene TRBJ2-1; D is perhaps TRBD2 (7 bases). With 6 bases removed from V and 6 bases from J, the gap between germline ends came to 12 bases. Germline values: CDR1 SNHLY, CDR2 FYNNEI. The CDR3 is 13 residues long. This CDR3 is CASSRGAVNEQFF. CDR3 bases: TGTGCCAGCAGCCGGGGGGCGGTCAATGAGCAGTTCTTC.

This clonotype was observed a handful of times. The chain links TRBV7-9 to TRBJ2-3; 7 bases align to TRBD2. Germline trimming cut 2 bases from V and 2 bases from J; bases unmatched to any gene: 13. The CDR3 is 18 amino acids. The V gene's germline CDR1 is SEHNR and CDR2 FQNEAQ (reference sequence). The CDR3 here is CASSLIPQRGYYTDTQYF. The CDR3 DNA follows: TGTGCCAGCAGCTTAATCCCCCAGCGGGGCTATTACACAGATACGCAGTATTTT.

This clonotype was observed a few times. This chain joins TRBV27 and TRBJ2-7; D uncertain. Germline lookup yields CDR1 MNHEY and CDR2 SMNVEV (reference sequence). The V and J ends lost 8 bases and 7 bases respectively, with 21 bases between them. The CDR3 is 14 residues long. The CDR3 region has the DNA TGTGCCAGCCGTCCGGGCTCGCTGGTCGGGGAGCAGTACTTC. It specifies CASRPGSLVGEQYF.

In its sample, this clonotype was seen a few times. The V gene is TRBV6-2 or TRBV6-3, the J gene TRBJ1-5; D is undetermined. V lost 0 bases to trimming and J lost 2 bases, with 11 bases between them. The CDR3 has 16 residues. The germline V gene encodes CDR1 MNHEY and CDR2 SVGEGT. CDR3 coding DNA: TGTGCCAGCAGTTACTCTTACGCACAGCGCAATCAGCCCCAGCATTTT. The encoded protein is CASSYSYAQRNQPQHF.

The gene calls are TRBV12-3 or TRBV12-4 and TRBJ1-4; D gene unclear. The CDR3 extends over 13 amino acids. V lost 6 bases to trimming and J lost 7 bases, with 12 bases between them. CDR3 DNA: TGTGCCAGCAGCCCTAGTACCGGTGAAAAACTGTTTTTT. Amino acid sequence: CASSPSTGEKLFF.

Points on this clonotype: One end of the junction is discordant with germline, which a read error may explain. V gene TRBV7-6 combines with J gene TRBJ1-1; no firm D call. Germline assignment: CDR1 SGHVS and CDR2 FNYEAQ. The CDR3 has 13 amino acids. CDR3 coding DNA: TGTGCCAGCAGCCCCATAAGAGGCACTGAAGCTGTCTTT. Its translation is CASSPIRGTEAVF. Based on the CDR3 plus reference TRBV7-6 and TRBJ1-1, the full variable domain is GAGVSQSPRYKVTKRGQDVALRCDPISGHVSLYWYRQALGQGPEFLTYFNYEAQQDKSGLPNDRFSAERPEGSISTLTIQRTEQRDSAMYRCASSPIRGTEAVFGQGTRLTVV.

V gene TRBV20-1 combines with J gene TRBJ1-1, with D possibly TRBD1 on 5 matching bases. The germline gives CDR1 DFQATT, CDR2 SNEGSKA (reference sequence). This CDR3 has 12 amino acids. V was clipped by 7 bases and J by 5 bases, with 14 bases between them. CDR3 region: CSGGSWGTEAFF. DNA for the CDR3: TGCAGTGGGGGGTCTTGGGGGACTGAAGCTTTCTTT.

This clonotype was found many times. The chain links TRBV12-3 or TRBV12-4 to TRBJ2-2; a possible D gene is TRBD1 (6 bases). V was cut by 8 bases and J by 0 bases, with 13 bases left in between. The CDR3 length is 15 residues. CDR3 protein: CASDIRTANTGELFF. The CDR3 coding sequence is TGTGCCAGCGACATCCGGACAGCGAACACCGGGGAGCTGTTTTTT.